The sample holds many counts of the clone carrying this T cell receptor (beta chain). The antigen is unknown. This entry is derived from a study of early T cells in non-severe SARS-CoV-2 infection. The wider study: Chains were not paired, and sequencing was done on bulk RNA from unsorted whole blood. Study-level results: Matches to VDJdb favored anti-spike CD8 responses and missed private and CD4 specificities.

Individual cDNA molecules each received unique molecular identifiers attached to them. TCRdb fed the 5' RACE reads into MiXCR, producing one record per CDR3 protein. Counted here are about 81,000 distinct CDR3 sequences, about 6% occurring once; the ten biggest clones make up just under 8%. V shed 0 bases and J shed 2 bases, with 14 bases lying between them. This CDR3 spans 16 amino acids. Looked up from germline, CDR1 is SEHNR and CDR2 is FQNEAQ (reference sequence). This chain joins TRBV7-9 and TRBJ2-7; D possibly uses TRBD1 or TRBD2 (6 bases each). The receptor's source is an adult who was a healthcare worker with PCR-confirmed SARS-CoV-2 infection or an uninfected control (not recorded which). Sequencing used whole blood. CDR3 nucleotide sequence: TGTGCCAGCAGCTTAGCGCTCGGGGGCAGCGCCTACGAGCAGTACTTC. It encodes CASSLALGGSAYEQYF.